This T cell receptor (beta chain) appears in the sequencing data of a study of Ad26.COV2.S vaccination and SARS-CoV-2 variants (dated by TCRdb to the early 2020s). About the investigation overall: Donors in the vaccine arm were drawn from COV1001, a phase I-IIa trial of Ad26.COV2.S in healthy adults that was multicentre, randomized, double-blind and placebo-controlled. Trial participants were randomized into five groups of five, in which low-dose or high-dose Ad26.COV2.S was given once or twice, or placebo was given on both occasions. Investigators did not know the trial group allocation while performing experiments and assessing outcomes. The TCR-sequenced set comprised around 30 samples: some 20 Ad26.COV2.S vaccine recipients, 5 placebo recipients and 8 SARS-CoV-2 convalescent individuals. TCRbeta repertoire sequencing served as the tool for gauging how specific and how broad the SARS-CoV-2-reactive T cell receptors were following Ad26.COV2.S vaccination. Ad26.COV2.S was administered intramuscularly at 5 x 10^10 or 1 x 10^11 viral particles, either as a single shot or as two shots given 56 days apart. Summary of the overall study and its limitations: Vaccine and placebo recipients had comparable non-spike TCR breadth, which fits with the vaccine containing only spike. After vaccination, spike-specific CD8+ and CD4+ T cell responses were reported to show substantial breadth. Comparing responses between vaccine doses or regimens was not something the study was powered to do. The authors noted that the TCR breadth and depth analyses may have underestimated total T cell responses. Spike-specific TCR breadth was higher in Ad26.COV2.S recipients than in placebo recipients (P = 0.0014).

There are 11 amino acids in the CDR3, from cysteine to phenylalanine inclusive. Only the CDR3 portion is preserved as DNA: 33 bases, with reading frame beginning at the first base. From the germline V gene, CDR1 is SGHRS and CDR2 is YFSETQ. V is reduced by 3 bases and J by 3 bases, leaving a spacing of 4 bases between them. The sample's treatment or condition, from its label and the paper: around 19 received Ad26.COV2.S at low or high dose, single or two shots; about 5 received placebo; per-sample allocation not given. Repertoires of vaccine and placebo recipients were sequenced from samples taken on day 63 after the first injection. In Cohort 1b, roughly 25 adults aged 18-55 years were enrolled at a single site in Boston, USA, between 29 July and 7 August 2020. Ad26.COV2.S consisted of a replication-incompetent adenovirus type 26 vector by which a prefusion-stabilized SARS-CoV-2 spike protein from the original Wuhan strain was expressed.

TCRbeta CDR3 regions were sequenced with the immunoSEQ Assay. After extraction, genomic DNA underwent amplification by bias-controlled multiplex PCR, followed by high-throughput sequencing. From the authors' description of their analysis: Collapsing and filtering of sequences were performed to quantify the absolute abundance of each unique TCRbeta CDR3 region. T cell fraction was estimated by normalizing TCRbeta template counts to usable DNA, which was measured by amplifying reference genes present in all nucleated cells. Repertoire TCRs were annotated as SARS-CoV-2-specific by exact matching of V gene, CDR3 amino acid sequence and J gene to a known reactive TCR set. MIRA supplied the reference SARS-CoV-2 TCR set, which was filtered for enrichment in COVID-19-positive ImmuneCODE repertoires so that public or cross-reactive TCRs were removed. Using the MIRA antigens, annotated TCRs were further analysed by specific ORF or by position within an ORF. Depth was the summed frequency of annotated unique rearrangements, while breadth was defined as annotated unique rearrangements over total unique productive rearrangements. Group comparisons of TCR breadth used two-sided Wilcoxon rank-sum tests. In its TCRdb copy, this immuneACCESS table keeps in-frame sequences only and misses some clones. Where compared with another copy, unresolved V genes explain less than half of these, and the others have no known cause. D and trimming come from the DNA, and the V and J calls and clone size come from that table. The sample profile shows around 400,000 clones; 89% of them were found once. The ten largest clones represent about 1.9% of the sample.

Details on this clone: The antigen it recognizes is unknown. No base quality values were provided; no much bigger clone lies one nucleotide off.

Source: peripheral blood, taken in a trial of Ad26.COV2.S vaccine versus placebo. The sequence joins TRBV5-1 to TRBJ2-7; the D gene cannot be resolved reliably. This sequence originates from a person aged 18-65 years who received the Ad26.COV2.S COVID-19 vaccine or a placebo. The CDR3 has the sequence CASSYGYEQYF. The sequenced DNA: TGCGCCAGCAGCTACGGCTACGAGCAGTACTTC.